The sequence of this T cell receptor (beta chain) was determined in a study of Graves' ophthalmopathy and Graves' hyperthyroidism. Germline V gene data show CDR1 as WSHSY and CDR2 as SAAADI. Trimming shortened V by 8 bases and J by 5 bases, and 18 bases separated the two germline ends. The CDR3 covers 15 residues. Amplification targeted the TCR beta CDR3 regions, with RNA transcripts as the source material. An initial RT-PCR round employing HTBI primers preceded a second-round multiplex PCR. TCRdb called the multiplex PCR reads again in MiXCR, with one record for every CDR3 protein. In the table there are 200,000 to 300,000 distinct CDR3 sequences, around 42% of which are singletons.

The chain uses TRBV10-2 and TRBJ2-2; D perhaps matches TRBD2 (6 bases). Material for sequencing was peripheral blood. This TCR derives from an adult man with Graves' ophthalmopathy. The CDR3 loop is CASLKDGGPTGELFF. The CDR3 DNA is TGCGCCAGCCTCAAGGACGGGGGTCCTACCGGGGAGCTGTTTTTT.